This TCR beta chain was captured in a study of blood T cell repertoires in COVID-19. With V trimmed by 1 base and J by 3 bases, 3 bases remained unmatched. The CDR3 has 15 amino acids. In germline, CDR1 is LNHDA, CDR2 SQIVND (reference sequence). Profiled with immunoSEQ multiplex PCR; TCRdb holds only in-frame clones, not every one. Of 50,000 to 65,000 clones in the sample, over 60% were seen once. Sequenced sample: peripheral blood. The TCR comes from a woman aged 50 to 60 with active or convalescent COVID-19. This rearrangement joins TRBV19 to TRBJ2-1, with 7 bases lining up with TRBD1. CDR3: CASSIGQGIYNEQFF. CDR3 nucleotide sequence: TGTGCCAGTAGTATAGGACAGGGTATCTACAATGAGCAGTTCTTC.